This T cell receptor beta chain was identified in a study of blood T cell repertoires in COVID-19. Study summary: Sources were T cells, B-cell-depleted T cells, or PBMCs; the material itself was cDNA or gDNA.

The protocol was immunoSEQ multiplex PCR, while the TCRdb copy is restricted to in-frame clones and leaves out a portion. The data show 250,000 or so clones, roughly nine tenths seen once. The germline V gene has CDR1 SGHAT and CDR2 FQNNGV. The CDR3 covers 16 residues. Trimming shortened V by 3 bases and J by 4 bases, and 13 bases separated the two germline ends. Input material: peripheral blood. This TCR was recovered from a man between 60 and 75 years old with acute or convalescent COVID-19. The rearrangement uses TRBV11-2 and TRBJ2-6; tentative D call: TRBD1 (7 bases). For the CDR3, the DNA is TGTGCCAGCAGCTTTGGACAGGCGGGGGGGGCCAACGTCCTGACTTTC. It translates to CASSFGQAGGANVLTF.